This T cell receptor (beta chain) derives from a study of T cell repertoires in cytomegalovirus infection. Study as a whole: The public TCR beta signatures pointed to both CMV infection and matching HLA type. General study findings and limits: Cumulative public TCR beta family frequency identified carriers of CMV plus the relevant HLA. The ex vivo response showed dominance by HLA-C-restricted CMV-specific TCR beta clonotypes.

The CDR3 extends over 14 amino acids. Germline V lookup: CDR1 SGHNT, CDR2 YYREEE (reference sequence). The junction had 4 bases not matched to a gene; V was cut back by 0 bases and J by 5 bases. One entry per CDR3 protein, called by TCRdb with MiXCR from the reads. The sample includes roughly 300,000 distinct CDR3 sequences, over 7.5% seen only once; the top ten take about 3.9%. This clonotype has more than one count but fewer than ten. Its matching antigen is unknown. This chain links TRBV5-4 with TRBJ2-5; 7 bases align to TRBD2. The receptor comes from a human donor in good health (CMV status not recorded). Some clones in this sample may be carry-over from other donors' samples. Material: PBMCs. The CDR3 DNA reads TGTGCCAGCAGCTTGGTTGGGGGGGTTGAGACCCAGTACTTC. It encodes CASSLVGGVETQYF. The variable domain in full, with the rest retrieved from reference TRBV5-4 and TRBJ2-5, is ETGVTQSPTHLIKTRGQQVTLRCSSQSGHNTVSWYQQALGQGPQFIFQYYREEENGRGNFPPRFSGLQFPNYSSELNVNALELDDSALYLCASSLVGGVETQYFGPGTRLLVL.